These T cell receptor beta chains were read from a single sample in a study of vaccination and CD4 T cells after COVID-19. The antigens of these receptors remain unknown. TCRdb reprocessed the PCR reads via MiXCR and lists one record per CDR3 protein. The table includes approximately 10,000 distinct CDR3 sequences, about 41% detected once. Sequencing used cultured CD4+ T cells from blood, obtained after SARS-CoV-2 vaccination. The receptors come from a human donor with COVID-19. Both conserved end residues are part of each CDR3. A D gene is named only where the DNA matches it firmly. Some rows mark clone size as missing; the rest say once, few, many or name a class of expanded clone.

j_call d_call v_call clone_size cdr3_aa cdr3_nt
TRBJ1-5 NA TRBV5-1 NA CAPYQPQHF TGCGCCCCCTATCAGCCCCAGCATTTT
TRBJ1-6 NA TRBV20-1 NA CSARSGRGGSSPLHF TGCAGTGCTAGATCGGGCCGAGGAGGTAGCTCACCCCTCCACTTT
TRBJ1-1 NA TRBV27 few CASSLAGNTEAFF TGTGCCAGCAGTTTAGCGGGGAACACTGAAGCTTTCTTT
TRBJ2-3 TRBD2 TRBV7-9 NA CASSSSGGAGTDTQYF TGTGCCAGCAGCTCAAGCGGGGGGGCTGGCACAGATACGCAGTATTTT
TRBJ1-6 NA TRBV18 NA CASSPLGRGSSYNSPLHF TGTGCCAGCTCACCATTAGGCAGGGGAAGCTCCTATAATTCACCCCTCCACTTT
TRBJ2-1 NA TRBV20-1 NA CSARGGGGLYNEQFF TGCAGTGCTAGAGGAGGAGGGGGCCTGTACAATGAGCAGTTCTTC
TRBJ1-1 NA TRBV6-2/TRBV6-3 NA CASSYRNTEAFF TGTGCCAGCAGTTACAGGAACACTGAAGCTTTCTTT
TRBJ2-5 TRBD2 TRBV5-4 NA CASSLRTSGGSETQYF TGTGCCAGCAGCTTGAGGACTAGCGGGGGGTCGGAGACCCAGTACTTC
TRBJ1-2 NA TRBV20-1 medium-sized CSAARDGGYGYTF TGCAGTGCGGCTAGGGACGGGGGCTATGGCTACACCTTC
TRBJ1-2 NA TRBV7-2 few CASSLRPIYGYTF TGTGCCAGCAGCTTAAGGCCAATCTATGGCTACACCTTC
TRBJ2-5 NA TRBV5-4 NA CASSLQGTQETQYF TGTGCCAGCAGCTTGCAGGGAACCCAAGAGACCCAGTACTTC
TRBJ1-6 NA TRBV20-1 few CSASQGNSPLHF TGCAGTGCTAGTCAGGGGAATTCACCCCTCCACTTT
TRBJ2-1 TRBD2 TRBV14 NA CASSQDRGGYNEQFF TGTGCCAGCAGCCAAGATCGGGGGGGATACAATGAGCAGTTCTTC
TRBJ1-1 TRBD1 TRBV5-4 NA CASSPGDRGGTEAFF TGTGCCAGCAGCCCTGGGGACAGGGGGGGGACTGAAGCTTTCTTT
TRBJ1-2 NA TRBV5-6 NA CASSNLGGSNYGHTF TGTGCCAGCAGCAACCTGGGGGGGTCTAACTATGGCCACACCTTC
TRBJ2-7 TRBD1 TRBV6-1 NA CASNVVGTGNSYEQYF TGTGCCAGCAACGTCGTAGGGACAGGGAACTCCTACGAGCAGTACTTC
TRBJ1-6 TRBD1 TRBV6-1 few CASTARTGGSNSPLHF TGTGCCAGCACCGCCAGGACAGGGGGGTCGAATTCACCCCTCCACTTT
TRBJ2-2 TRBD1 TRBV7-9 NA CASSLPGQANTGELFF TGTGCCAGCAGCTTACCGGGACAGGCGAACACCGGGGAGCTGTTTTTT
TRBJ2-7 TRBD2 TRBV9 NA CASSVNQAAGGSYEQYF TGTGCCAGCAGCGTCAACCAAGCGGCGGGGGGTTCCTACGAGCAGTACTTC
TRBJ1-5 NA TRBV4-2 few CASSQELQSNQPQHF TGTGCCAGCAGCCAAGAGCTGCAGAGCAATCAGCCCCAGCATTTT
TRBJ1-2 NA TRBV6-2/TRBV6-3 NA CASSYGNSHYGYTF TGTGCCAGCAGTTATGGTAACAGCCACTATGGCTACACCTTC
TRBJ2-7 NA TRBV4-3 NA CASSQSGSQEQYF TGCGCCAGCAGCCAGTCAGGGTCACAGGAGCAGTACTTC
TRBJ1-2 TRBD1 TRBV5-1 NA CASSLAVPGQGATSGYTF TGCGCCAGCAGCTTGGCCGTTCCGGGACAGGGGGCGACGAGTGGCTACACCTTC
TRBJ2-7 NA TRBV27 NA CASSLYPISTAITSYEQYF TGTGCCAGCAGTTTATACCCCATTTCGACAGCCATCACCTCCTACGAGCAGTACTTC
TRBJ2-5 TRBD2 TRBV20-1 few CSAPGGTSGETQYF TGCAGTGCCCCGGGGGGGACCTCGGGAGAGACCCAGTACTTC
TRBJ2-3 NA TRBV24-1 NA CATSGVRSSTDTQYF TGTGCCACCAGTGGAGTCAGGTCTAGCACAGATACGCAGTATTTT
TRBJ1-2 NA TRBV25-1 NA CASRDRNYGYTF TGTGCCAGCAGGGACAGAAACTATGGCTACACCTTC
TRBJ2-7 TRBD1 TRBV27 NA CASSSARDRRSYEQYF TGTGCCAGCAGTTCAGCCCGGGACAGGAGGTCCTACGAGCAGTACTTC
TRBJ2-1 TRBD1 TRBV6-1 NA CASRGTGRNEQFF TGTGCCAGCAGGGGGACAGGGCGGAATGAGCAGTTCTTC
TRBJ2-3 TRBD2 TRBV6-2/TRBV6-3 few CASTGTSGVSLSTDTQYF TGTGCCAGCACGGGGACTAGCGGGGTCTCACTCAGCACAGATACGCAGTATTTT
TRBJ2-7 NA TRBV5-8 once CASSFPLAHEQYF TGTGCCAGCAGCTTCCCCCTTGCCCACGAGCAGTACTTC
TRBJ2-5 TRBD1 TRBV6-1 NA CASSLQGAVETQYF TGTGCCAGCTCCCTCCAGGGGGCGGTTGAGACCCAGTACTTC
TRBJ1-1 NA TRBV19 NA CASGRVNSNTEAFF TGTGCCAGTGGCAGGGTGAACTCGAACACTGAAGCTTTCTTT
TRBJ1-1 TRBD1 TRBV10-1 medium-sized CASSEAGGSEAFF TGCGCCAGCAGTGAGGCAGGGGGCAGCGAAGCTTTCTTT
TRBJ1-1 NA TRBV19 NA CASSTVNTEAFF TGTGCCAGTAGTACAGTGAACACTGAAGCTTTCTTT
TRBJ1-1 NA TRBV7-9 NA CASSLMNTEAFF TGTGCCAGCAGCTTGATGAACACTGAAGCTTTCTTT
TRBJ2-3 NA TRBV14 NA CASSQAAGTYTQYF TGTGCCAGCAGCCAAGCTGCGGGCACATATACGCAGTATTTT
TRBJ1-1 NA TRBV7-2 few CASTPGGGVTEAFF TGTGCCAGCACCCCTGGGGGGGGCGTCACTGAAGCTTTCTTT
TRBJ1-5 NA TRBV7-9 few CASSLDGNQPQHF TGTGCCAGCAGTCTCGACGGTAATCAGCCCCAGCATTTT
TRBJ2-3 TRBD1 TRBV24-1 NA CATSESLGGQGTDTQYF TGTGCCACCAGTGAGTCCCTTGGGGGACAGGGTACAGATACGCAGTATTTT
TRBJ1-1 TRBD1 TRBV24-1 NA CATSDLGLDRPTNNTEAFF TGTGCCACCAGTGATTTGGGCTTGGACAGGCCTACGAATAACACTGAAGCTTTCTTT
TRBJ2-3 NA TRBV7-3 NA CASSPQGGQTDTQYF TGTGCCAGCAGCCCCCAAGGGGGGCAGACAGATACGCAGTATTTT
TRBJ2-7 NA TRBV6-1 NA CAISETIEQYF TGTGCCATCAGTGAGACAATAGAGCAGTACTTC
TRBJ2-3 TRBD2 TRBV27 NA CASSSLGTSADTQYF TGTGCCAGCAGTTCCCTCGGGACTAGCGCAGATACGCAGTATTTT
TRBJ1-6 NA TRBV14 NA CASSQARTDNSPLHF TGTGCCAGCAGCCAAGCCCGGACAGATAATTCACCCCTCCACTTT
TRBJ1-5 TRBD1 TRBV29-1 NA CSVETGGGQPQHF TGCAGCGTTGAAACAGGGGGCGGTCAGCCCCAGCATTTT
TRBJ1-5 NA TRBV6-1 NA CASGASSNQPQHF TGTGCCAGCGGCGCGTCGAGCAATCAGCCCCAGCATTTT
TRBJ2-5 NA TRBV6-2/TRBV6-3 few CASSYLETQYF TGTGCCAGCAGTTATCTGGAGACCCAGTACTTC
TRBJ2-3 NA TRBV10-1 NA CASSGGHVTDTQYF TGCGCCAGCAGTGGGGGCCACGTCACAGATACGCAGTATTTT